The clone carrying this T cell receptor beta chain has just a few counts. With 4 bases removed from V and 2 bases from J, the gap between germline ends came to 13 bases. CDR3 length equals 15 residues. The data derive from a study of identical twins. TCRdb reprocessed the 5' RACE reads with MiXCR, giving one entry per CDR3 protein. Among hundreds of thousands of distinct CDR3 sequences listed, around 7.5% were seen once. These same data were also listed under a study on yellow fever vaccine responses in identical twins. This second report adds: Reportedly, the response of twins' T cells to the vaccine seemed partly convergent, partly personalized.

The specimen sequenced was PBMCs. The chain combines TRBV12-3 or TRBV12-4 with TRBJ2-3, with D possibly matching TRBD2 (7 bases). The clonotype comes from a woman aged 18-29 years in good health. In nucleotides, the CDR3 is TGTGCCAGCAGTTGGGGGGGGGGCACCACAGATACGCAGTATTTT. This encodes CASSWGGGTTDTQYF.